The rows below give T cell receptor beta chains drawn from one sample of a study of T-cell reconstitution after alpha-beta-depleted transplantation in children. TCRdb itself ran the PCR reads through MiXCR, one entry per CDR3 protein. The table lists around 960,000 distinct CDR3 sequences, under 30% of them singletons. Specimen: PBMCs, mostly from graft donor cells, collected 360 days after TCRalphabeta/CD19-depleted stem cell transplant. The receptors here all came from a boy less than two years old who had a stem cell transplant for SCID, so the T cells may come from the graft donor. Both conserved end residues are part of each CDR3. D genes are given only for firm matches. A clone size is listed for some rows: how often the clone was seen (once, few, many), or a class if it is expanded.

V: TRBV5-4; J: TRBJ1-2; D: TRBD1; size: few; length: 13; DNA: TGTGCCAGCACTTGGGACAGGTTATATGGCTACACCTTC; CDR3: CASTWDRLYGYTF
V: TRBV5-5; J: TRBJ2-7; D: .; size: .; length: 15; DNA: TGTGCCAGCAGCCCCAAGGTTGGCAGTTCCTACGAGCAGTACTTC; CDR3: CASSPKVGSSYEQYF
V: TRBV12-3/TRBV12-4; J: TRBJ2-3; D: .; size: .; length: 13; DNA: TGTGCCAGCAGGCCCCAGAGGGCAGATACGCAGTATTTT; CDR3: CASRPQRADTQYF
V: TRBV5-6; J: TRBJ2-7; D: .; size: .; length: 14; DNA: TGTGCCAGCAGATTATGGGCCGGGGGCTACGAGCAGTACTTC; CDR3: CASRLWAGGYEQYF
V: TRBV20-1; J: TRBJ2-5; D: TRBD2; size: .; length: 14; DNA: TGCAGTGCTAGACCCCTAGCGGGGAAAGAGACCCAGTACTTC; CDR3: CSARPLAGKETQYF
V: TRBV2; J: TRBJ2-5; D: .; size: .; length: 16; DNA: TGTGCCAGCAGTGAAGTCCTAACGGGGCCTCAAGAGACCCAGTACTTC; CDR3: CASSEVLTGPQETQYF
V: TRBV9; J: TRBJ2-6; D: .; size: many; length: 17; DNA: TGTGCCAGCAGCGTAGACCATCGGCAGGCTGGGGCCAACGTCCTGACTTTC; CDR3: CASSVDHRQAGANVLTF
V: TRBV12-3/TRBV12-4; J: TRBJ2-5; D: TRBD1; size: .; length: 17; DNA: TGTGCCAGCAGTTTAGCGCGACAGGGGGCGCGAGGAGAGACCCAGTACTTC; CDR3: CASSLARQGARGETQYF
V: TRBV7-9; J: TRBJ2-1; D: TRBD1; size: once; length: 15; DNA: TGTGCCAGCAGCCCAGGACAGGGGCGGGGAAATGAGCAGTTCTTC; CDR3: CASSPGQGRGNEQFF
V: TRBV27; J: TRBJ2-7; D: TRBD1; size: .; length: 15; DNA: TGTGCCACCCGGAGGGGACAGGGAAGGTCCTACGAGCAGTACTTC; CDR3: CATRRGQGRSYEQYF
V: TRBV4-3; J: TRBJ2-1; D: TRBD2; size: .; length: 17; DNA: TGCGCCAGCAGCCAAGAAAGGTTGGCTAGCGGGGGGGGTGAGCAGTTCTTC; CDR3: CASSQERLASGGGEQFF
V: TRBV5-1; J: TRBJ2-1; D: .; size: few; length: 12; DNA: TGCGCCAGCAGCTTGGCTTTCGATGAGCAGTTCTTC; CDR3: CASSLAFDEQFF
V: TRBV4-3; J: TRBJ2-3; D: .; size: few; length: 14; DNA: TGCGCCAGCAGCCCCCTTGTTTCCGGAGATACGCAGTATTTT; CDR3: CASSPLVSGDTQYF
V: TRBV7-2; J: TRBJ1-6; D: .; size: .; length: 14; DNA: TGTGCCAGCAGCTTCTACCAGATCGATTCACCCCTCCACTTT; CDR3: CASSFYQIDSPLHF
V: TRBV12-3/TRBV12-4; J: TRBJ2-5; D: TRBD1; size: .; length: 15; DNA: TGTGCCAGCAGACGCACTGGGACAGCCCAAGAGACCCAGTACTTC; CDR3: CASRRTGTAQETQYF
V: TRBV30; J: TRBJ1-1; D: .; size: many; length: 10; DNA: TGTGCCTGGAGGGAAGGGGAAGCTTTCTTT; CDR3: CAWREGEAFF